Here is one T cell receptor beta chain with its context. No antigen is known for it. One junction end does not reproduce the germline sequence, and a read error may be involved. The sample is drawn from a study of tumor-infiltrating lymphocytes in primary liver carcinoma. In the study overall: Surgery removed the patients' primary liver carcinoma. Spanning 30 to 69 years of age, the patients were men and women. Sample yields of productive TCRbeta reads, ranging from roughly 3.5 to 8 million, were similar across tissue types. General study points: Tumors reached a significantly greater top-250-clone fraction than blood did (p = 0.039).

Germline DNA was also extracted, while the blood RNA originated from unsorted whole blood. Priming with a constant-region primer yielded TCR beta cDNA from roughly 0.45 ug total RNA. Modified slightly, ARM-PCR produced TCR beta libraries over three nested multiplex PCR rounds. Each of the first two PCR rounds ran approximately 9 cycles with TRBV1-TRBV30 forward and C-beta reverse primers. TCRdb passed the multiplex PCR reads through MiXCR, listing each CDR3 protein once. Of nearly 200,000 distinct CDR3 sequences listed, almost 65% are singletons. CDR1 and CDR2 from the germline V gene are KGHDR and SFDVKD. This CDR3 contains 18 residues.

The sample was peripheral blood. This TCR was sampled from an older woman with primary liver carcinoma and hepatitis B virus infection. The chain couples TRBV24-1 to TRBJ2-3; 9 bases align to TRBD2. In DNA form, the CDR3 reads TGTGCCACCAGTGACACTGCCAGGACTAGCGAACACACAGAAACGCAGTATTTT. Protein sequence: CATSDTARTSEHTETQYF.